Following are 27 T cell receptor beta chains from one sample sequenced in a study of blood T cell repertoires in COVID-19. Sequencing was performed with immunoSEQ multiplex PCR; in TCRdb, only in-frame clones are kept and a portion is missing. The sample holds about 130,000 clones, about 90% seen once. The sequenced sample was peripheral blood. The receptors originated from a woman aged 55-70 years with acute or convalescent COVID-19.

This clone was seen only once. The CDR3 protein is CASSGTVNEKLFF. The DNA of the CDR3 is TGTGCCAGTTCCGGGACAGTTAATGAAAAACTGTTTTTT. The chain recombines TRBV19 with TRBJ1-4; 7 bases are a match to TRBD1. Germline V lookup: CDR1 LNHDA, CDR2 SQIVND (reference sequence). The ends lost 8 bases at V and 4 bases at J; junction bases unmatched: 4. The CDR3 spans 13 residues.

The J gene is TRBJ2-3, the V gene TRBV7-3; 10 nucleotides line up with TRBD2. Germline V gives CDR1 SGHTA, CDR2 FQGTGA. V lost 5 bases, J lost 5 bases, and 4 bases stayed unmatched. CDR3 length: 14 residues. The CDR3 bases are TGTGCCAGCAGCCCTAGCGGGAGTGAAGATACGCAGTATTTT. It encodes CASSPSGSEDTQYF.

The rearrangement uses TRBV3-1 (or the pseudogene TRBV3-2) and TRBJ1-2, with D unresolved. V shed 1 base and J shed 2 bases, with 8 bases lying between them. The CDR3 spans 14 residues. Per the germline V gene, CDR1 is LGHDT and CDR2 is YNNKEL (reference sequence). CDR3 coding DNA: TGTGCCAGCAGCCAAGTATCCCTCAACTATGGCTACACCTTC. Protein product: CASSQVSLNYGYTF.

The CDR3 protein is CASSPHAEVGTGSRGVYGYTF. In DNA, the CDR3 is TGTGCCAGCAGCCCTCACGCCGAGGTGGGGACAGGGAGTCGAGGGGTTTATGGCTACACCTTC. This chain uses TRBV9 with TRBJ1-2, with TRBD1 identical over 9 bases. The trim removed 4 bases at V and 5 bases at J, leaving 27 bases unmatched. Germline values: CDR1 SGDLS, CDR2 YYNGEE. The CDR3 contains 21 residues. The complete variable domain, with remaining parts taken from reference TRBV9 and TRBJ1-2, reads DSGVTQTPKHLITATGQRVTLRCSPRSGDLSVYWYQQSLDQGLQFLIQYYNGEERAKGNILERFSAQQFPDLHSELNLSSLELGDSALYFCASSPHAEVGTGSRGVYGYTFGSGTRLTVV.

V and J are TRBV6-5 and TRBJ1-1, with unresolved D. V was pared by 6 bases and J by 1 base, with 9 bases between. The germline V gene encodes CDR1 MNHEY and CDR2 SVGAGI. This CDR3 comprises 13 residues. CDR3 sequence reads: CASRARENTEAFF. CDR3 DNA: TGTGCCAGCAGGGCCCGGGAGAACACTGAAGCTTTCTTT.

The rearrangement links TRBV6-6 to TRBJ1-2; 8 bases fit TRBD1. V shed 6 bases and J 4 bases; nucleotides not matched to a gene: 10. CDR3 length: 15 residues. From germline, CDR1 is MNHNY and CDR2 SVGAGI (reference sequence). The DNA of the CDR3 is TGTGCCAGCAGGAACTCAGGGGGCGATGTCTATGGCTACACCTTC. Its translation is CASRNSGGDVYGYTF.

The chain combines TRBV18 with TRBJ2-7; TRBD1 matches 11 bases. Germline lookup yields CDR1 KGHSH and CDR2 LQKENI. Trimming at V came to 5 bases and at J to 0 bases, leaving 3 bases not matched to a gene. CDR3 length: 15 amino acids. The CDR3 sequence is CASSSGTGGSYEQYV. CDR3 bases: TGTGCCAGCTCATCCGGGACAGGGGGCTCCTACGAGCAGTACGTC.

The V gene is TRBV7-8, the J gene TRBJ2-5; 12 nucleotides agree with TRBD2. V lost 4 bases and J lost 5; bases outside the gene matches: 8. This CDR3 contains 16 residues. Per germline, CDR1 SGHVS and CDR2 FQNEAQ. CDR3 bases: TGTGCCAGCAGCTCCAGAAGACTAGCGGGAGTCGAGACCCAGTACTTC. The encoded protein is CASSSRRLAGVETQYF.

This clone was counted between two and nine times. The chain joins TRBV28 to TRBJ1-2; no definite D call. Germline CDR1 reads MDHEN; CDR2 reads SYDVKM. V shed 5 bases and J shed 4 bases, with 17 bases lying between them. This CDR3 has 15 amino acids. CDR3 in amino acids: CASSPPPSSIYGYTF. CDR3 DNA: TGTGCCAGCAGTCCCCCCCCTAGCAGCATCTATGGCTACACCTTC.

This clone was picked up one time. The rearrangement links TRBV5-6 to TRBJ2-1, with D possibly matching TRBD1 (5 bases). The CDR3 is 15 amino acids. V was trimmed by 4 bases and J by 7 bases, leaving 18 bases between them. Germline loops: CDR1 SGHDT, CDR2 YYEEEE. The CDR3: CASSSTYGARNEQFF. The CDR3 bases are TGTGCCAGCAGCAGTACATATGGGGCGCGGAATGAGCAGTTCTTC. Based on the CDR3 plus reference TRBV5-6 and TRBJ2-1, the full variable domain is DAGVTQSPTHLIKTRGQQVTLRCSPKSGHDTVSWYQQALGQGPQFIFQYYEEEERQRGNFPDRFSGHQFPNYSSELNVNALLLGDSALYLCASSSTYGARNEQFFGPGTRLTVL.

This clone has just a few counts. The V call is TRBV6-6, the J call TRBJ1-1, with 9 bases lining up with TRBD1. The V and J ends lost 6 bases and 8 bases, in that order; junction bases with no gene match: 7. The V gene's germline CDR1 is MNHNY and CDR2 SVGAGI (reference sequence). This CDR3 spans 13 amino acids. In nucleotides, the CDR3 is TGTGCCAGCAGGGATAACAGGGGGCAAGAAGCTTTCTTT. Translated, it gives CASRDNRGQEAFF.

This clone was observed once. The chain combines TRBV11-2 with TRBJ1-6; a weak D match, TRBD1 (6 bases). V lost 5 bases, J lost 7 bases, and 15 bases lay in between. The CDR3 spans 15 residues. The V gene's germline CDR1 is SGHAT and CDR2 FQNNGV. The CDR3 coding sequence is TGTGCCAGCAGCGCCTCCGGGACACGCAATTCACCCCTCCACTTT. It yields the protein CASSASGTRNSPLHF.

The J gene is TRBJ1-6, the V gene TRBV28; TRBD1 is a possible D gene (5 bases). The length of the CDR3 is 15 residues. V was shortened by 2 bases and J by 10 bases, with 15 bases between the two germline ends. Looked up from germline, CDR1 is MDHEN and CDR2 is SYDVKM. CDR3: CASSLDNRFGSPLHF. As DNA, the CDR3 is TGTGCCAGCAGTTTAGATAACAGGTTTGGCTCACCCCTCCACTTT.

This chain connects TRBV5-1 to TRBJ2-5; TRBD2 matches 7 bases. With V trimmed by 2 bases and J by 0 bases, 7 bases remained unmatched. The CDR3 length is 16 residues. CDR1 and CDR2 (germline): SGHRS, YFSETQ. The CDR3 bases are TGCGCCAGCAGCTTACGAGTAGCGGGTAACCAAGAGACCCAGTACTTC. Translated, it gives CASSLRVAGNQETQYF.

The chain is built from TRBV9 and TRBJ2-7, with 12 bases fitting TRBD1. Germline V gene sequence: CDR1 SGDLS, CDR2 YYNGEE. V dropped 4 bases and J dropped 2; count of bases not matched to a gene: 4. The CDR3 covers 15 residues. The CDR3: CASSTGQGATYEQYF. The CDR3 DNA sequence: TGTGCCAGCAGCACGGGACAGGGGGCCACCTACGAGCAGTACTTC.

The V and J genes are TRBV9 and TRBJ2-1; D possibly corresponds to TRBD2 (6 bases). Germline-derived CDR1 and CDR2 are SGDLS and YYNGEE. Trimming pared 4 bases from V and 5 bases from J, leaving 13 bases between. This CDR3 spans 14 amino acids. CDR3 loop: CASSSDGGNNEQFF. The CDR3 DNA sequence: TGTGCCAGCAGCTCAGACGGGGGAAACAATGAGCAGTTCTTC. Full variable domain (missing parts from reference TRBV9 and TRBJ2-1): DSGVTQTPKHLITATGQRVTLRCSPRSGDLSVYWYQQSLDQGLQFLIQYYNGEERAKGNILERFSAQQFPDLHSELNLSSLELGDSALYFCASSSDGGNNEQFFGPGTRLTVL.

This chain connects TRBV28 to TRBJ2-1, with 7 bases lining up with TRBD1. V lost 4 bases, J lost 7 bases, and 7 bases stayed unmatched. Germline lookup yields CDR1 MDHEN and CDR2 SYDVKM. The CDR3 is 14 amino acids. CDR3 sequence: CASSSGTVRNEQFF. Here the CDR3 DNA reads TGTGCCAGCAGTTCCGGGACAGTCCGTAATGAGCAGTTCTTC.

The chain links TRBV19 to TRBJ2-2, with TRBD1 matching 8 bases. The V gene's germline CDR1 is LNHDA and CDR2 SQIVND (reference sequence). The ends lost 0 bases at V and 8 bases at J; junction bases unmatched: 8. There are 16 residues in the CDR3. CDR3: CASSIEPQGVAGELFF. The CDR3 DNA reads TGTGCCAGTAGTATAGAACCACAGGGGGTTGCAGGGGAGCTGTTTTTT.

The rearrangement links TRBV28 to TRBJ2-7, with a tentative D call TRBD2 (6 bases). CDR3 length: 15 amino acids. The ends were cut back, 6 bases at V and 1 base at J, with 16 bases in the middle. CDR1 MDHEN and CDR2 SYDVKM come from the germline V gene. The CDR3 DNA reads TGTGCCAGCAGCCCAAATGGGGCGGGATCCTACGAGCAGTACTTC. It yields the protein CASSPNGAGSYEQYF.

V usage is TRBV27 and J usage is TRBJ1-2, with D possibly matching TRBD1 (6 bases). The CDR3 sequence is 13 residues long. Germline assignment: CDR1 MNHEY and CDR2 SMNVEV (reference sequence). Trimming removed 4 bases at V and 7 bases at J, with 13 bases between. Here the CDR3 DNA reads TGTGCCAGCAGTTACCAGGGGTTGTCTGGCTACACCTTC. It codes for CASSYQGLSGYTF.

V usage is TRBV7-9 and J usage is TRBJ1-5; 9 nucleotides agree with TRBD1. The ends lost 4 bases at V and 6 bases at J; junction bases unmatched: 13. Germline V gene sequence: CDR1 SEHNR, CDR2 FQNEAQ (reference sequence). This CDR3 has 17 residues. DNA of the CDR3: TGTGCCAGCAGCTCGGGACAGGGAAACGAGCTAGGTCAGCCCCAGCATTTT. Its protein is CASSSGQGNELGQPQHF.

This chain joins TRBV19 and TRBJ1-5, with 8 bases matching TRBD1. After removal of 11 bases from V and 3 bases from J, the junction contained 3 bases not matched to a gene. This CDR3 is 12 amino acids long. The V gene's germline CDR1 is LNHDA and CDR2 SQIVND (reference sequence). CDR3 residues: CACRGLNQPQHF. DNA for the CDR3: TGTGCCTGCAGGGGGCTCAATCAGCCCCAGCATTTT.

The count of this clone is one. The chain joins TRBV18 to TRBJ2-1; 9 bases line up with TRBD1. Germline CDR1 KGHSH, CDR2 LQKENI. The CDR3 consists of 15 residues. Germline trimming cut 6 bases from V and 1 base from J; bases unmatched to any gene: 4. The chain's CDR3 is CASSLQGASYNEQFF. The CDR3 DNA sequence: TGTGCCAGCTCGTTACAGGGGGCATCCTACAATGAGCAGTTCTTC.

This clone was found once. The chain links TRBV6-5 to TRBJ1-1; maybe TRBD1 (5 bases). Trimming shortened V by 2 bases and J by 5 bases, and 15 bases separated the two germline ends. The CDR3 sequence is 15 residues long. Germline loops: CDR1 MNHEY, CDR2 SVGAGI. Here the CDR3 reads CASSYLSAGGTEAFF. The CDR3 region has the DNA TGTGCCAGCAGTTACCTCTCCGCGGGGGGGACTGAAGCTTTCTTT.

The gene calls are TRBV11-3 and TRBJ1-1; 7 bases map to TRBD1. CDR3 size: 15 residues. V gave up 5 bases and J gave up 1 base; unmatched junction bases: 7. Germline CDR1 is SGHNT and CDR2 is YENEEA. The CDR3 DNA sequence: TGTGCCAGCAGCCCGAGGGACAGCGGGAACACTGAAGCTTTCTTT. Translating it yields CASSPRDSGNTEAFF.

The rearrangement joins TRBV30 to TRBJ2-7, with 13 bases lining up with TRBD2. Germline assignment: CDR1 GTSNPN and CDR2 SVGIG (reference sequence). The CDR3 spans 20 residues. J lost 0 bases, V lost 5 bases, and 19 bases had no gene match. This chain's CDR3 is CAWGAQAGTSGIRVSYEQYF. The CDR3 DNA reads TGTGCCTGGGGAGCTCAAGCCGGGACTAGCGGGATTCGGGTCTCCTACGAGCAGTACTTC.

The chain carries TRBV28 and TRBJ1-3; 8 bases align to TRBD1. Germline lookup yields CDR1 MDHEN and CDR2 SYDVKM. J was trimmed by 0 bases and V by 5 bases; bases with no gene match: 12. The CDR3 runs to 18 residues. The CDR3 sequence: CASSPIPGQVPSGNTIYF. CDR3 in DNA: TGTGCCAGCAGTCCCATCCCGGGACAGGTTCCCTCTGGAAACACCATATATTTT.